In this sample, the clone carrying this T cell receptor beta chain turned up a few times. Antigen specificity is unknown. These data belong to a study of immune evolution from preneoplasia to lung adenocarcinoma. Points from the study as a whole: Later-stage lesions seemingly showed higher T cell density and diversity than normal lung. Normal lung had the highest top T cell clone frequencies.

This CDR3 spans 13 amino acids. Germline V lookup: CDR1 SQVTM, CDR2 ANQGSEA. Between the trimmed V and J ends, which lost 6 bases and 1 base, there was a span of 9 bases. The protocol was immunoSEQ multiplex PCR, while the TCRdb copy is restricted to in-frame clones and leaves out a portion. This sample carries several thousand clones, 75% to 90% of them seen once, and the ten largest clones take under 4.5%. Two lung cancer pathologists independently confirmed each histologic diagnosis. Nucleic acids came from premalignant or tumor cells enriched by macro-dissection. Sequencing was performed on FFPE invasive lung adenocarcinoma tissue. J is TRBJ2-2 and V is TRBV29-1, with TRBD1 as a possible D gene (6 bases). This sequence originates from a person aged 55 to 75 with lung adenocarcinoma. The CDR3 loop is CSVGQLNTGELFF. CDR3 bases: TGCAGCGTAGGACAGCTGAACACCGGGGAGCTGTTTTTT.